The present entry profiles one T cell receptor (beta chain) with its context. This record belongs to a study of blood T cell repertoires in COVID-19. Turning to the study itself: There were acute and convalescent COVID-19 samples, and they came from the United States, Italy and Spain. PBMCs, B-cell-depleted T cells, or T cells provided the cDNA or gDNA that made up the material.

Under the authors' procedure: Researchers report that nucleated cell counts were estimated from reference gene primer amplification. Sequencing was performed with immunoSEQ multiplex PCR; in TCRdb, only in-frame clones are kept and a portion is missing. V and J calls and clone size are as listed in that table; D and trimming were resolved from the DNA. The sample records 40,000 to 60,000 clones, around 86% being singletons. The material sequenced was peripheral blood. The TCR originated in a human donor in a cohort sampled during active COVID-19.

The CDR3 region has the DNA TGTGCCAGCAGTTACATGGGGACAGTCGAATTTGAAGCTTTCTTT. It encodes CASSYMGTVEFEAFF. The genes are TRBV6-5 and TRBJ1-1; 7 nucleotides align to TRBD1. Germline lookup yields CDR1 MNHEY and CDR2 SVGAGI. V lost 2 bases and J lost 7; bases outside the gene matches: 10. The length of the CDR3 is 15 residues.